This section outlines one T cell receptor beta chain sequence together with its context. Its cognate antigen is unknown. Per germline, CDR1 SGHDT and CDR2 YYEEEE. With 3 bases clipped from V and 5 bases from J, the junction kept 7 bases outside the gene matches. The length of the CDR3 is 14 residues. These data are taken from a study of cytotoxic CD8 clonotypes in ibrutinib-treated CLL. Study-wide context: Responses comprised about 25 partial and 2 complete; at median about 68 months, approximately 14 remained remitted and approximately twelve progressed.

General study points: Rising at ibrutinib response, clonality subsequently fell back toward baseline at progression.

Targeted sequencing depth ranged from 1 in 200,000 to 1 in 1 million T cells. TCRdb's table, derived via immunoSEQ multiplex PCR, lists solely in-frame clones and lacks some. The table records fewer than 200,000 clones, less than 85% of them present only once. The source is a human donor with chronic lymphocytic leukemia. This specimen consisted of PBMCs, obtained after 24 months of ibrutinib treatment. The rearrangement links TRBV5-6 to TRBJ1-2; 7 nucleotides line up with TRBD1. The CDR3 region has the DNA TGTGCCAGCAGCTCCATAGGGACAGAGTATGGCTACACCTTC. This encodes CASSSIGTEYGYTF.